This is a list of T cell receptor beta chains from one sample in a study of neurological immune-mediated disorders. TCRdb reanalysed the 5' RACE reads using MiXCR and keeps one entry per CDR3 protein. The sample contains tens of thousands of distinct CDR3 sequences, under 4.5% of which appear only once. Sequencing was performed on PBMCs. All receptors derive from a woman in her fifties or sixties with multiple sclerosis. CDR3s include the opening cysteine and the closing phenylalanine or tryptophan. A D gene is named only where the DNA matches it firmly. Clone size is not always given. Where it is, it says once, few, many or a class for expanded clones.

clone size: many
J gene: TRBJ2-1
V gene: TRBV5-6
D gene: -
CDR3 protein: CASSLGWEGEVYNEQFF
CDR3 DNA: TGTGCCAGCAGCTTGGGCTGGGAAGGCGAAGTCTACAATGAGCAGTTCTTC

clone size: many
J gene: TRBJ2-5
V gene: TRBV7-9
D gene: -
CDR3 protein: CASSLVFVETQYF
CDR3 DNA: TGTGCCAGCAGCTTAGTCTTTGTGGAGACCCAGTACTTC

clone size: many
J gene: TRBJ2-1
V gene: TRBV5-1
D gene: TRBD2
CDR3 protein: CASSFRTSGGPLVGDEQFF
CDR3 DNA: TGCGCCAGCAGCTTTCGGACTAGCGGGGGGCCATTAGTCGGCGATGAGCAGTTCTTC

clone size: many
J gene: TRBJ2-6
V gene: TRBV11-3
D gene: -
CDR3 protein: CASQDRSSGANVLTF
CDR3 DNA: TGTGCCAGCCAGGACAGATCCTCTGGGGCCAACGTCCTGACTTTC

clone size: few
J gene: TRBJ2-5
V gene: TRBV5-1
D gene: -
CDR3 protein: CASSLARGREETQYF
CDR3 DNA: TGCGCCAGCAGCTTGGCTCGGGGTAGGGAAGAGACCCAGTACTTC

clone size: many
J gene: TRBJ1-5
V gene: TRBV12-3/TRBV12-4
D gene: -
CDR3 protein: CASSLDANQPQHF
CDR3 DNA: TGTGCCAGCAGTTTAGACGCCAATCAGCCCCAGCATTTT

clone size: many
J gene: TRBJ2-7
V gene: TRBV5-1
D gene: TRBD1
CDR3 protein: CASSQGQGVVYEQYF
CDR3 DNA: TGCGCCAGCAGCCAAGGACAGGGGGTTGTATACGAGCAGTACTTC

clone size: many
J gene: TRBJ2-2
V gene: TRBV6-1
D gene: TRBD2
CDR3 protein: CASKKLAGGTGELFF
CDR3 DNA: TGTGCCAGCAAGAAACTAGCGGGGGGCACCGGGGAGCTGTTTTTT

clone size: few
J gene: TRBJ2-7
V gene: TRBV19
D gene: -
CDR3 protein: CASRSTGSSYEQYF
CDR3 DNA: TGTGCCAGTCGGTCAACGGGAAGCTCCTACGAGCAGTACTTC

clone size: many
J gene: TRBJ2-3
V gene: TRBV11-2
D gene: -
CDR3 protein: CASSGRRDSKDTQYF
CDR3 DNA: TGTGCCAGCAGCGGCCGAAGAGACTCCAAAGATACGCAGTATTTT

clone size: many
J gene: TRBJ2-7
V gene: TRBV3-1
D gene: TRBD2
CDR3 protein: CASSHELSGAYEQYF
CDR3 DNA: TGTGCCAGCAGCCACGAGCTGAGCGGGGCTTACGAGCAGTACTTC

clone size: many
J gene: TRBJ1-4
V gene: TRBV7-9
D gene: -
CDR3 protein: CASSFGTNEKLFF
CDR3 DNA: TGTGCCAGCAGCTTCGGCACTAATGAAAAACTGTTTTTT

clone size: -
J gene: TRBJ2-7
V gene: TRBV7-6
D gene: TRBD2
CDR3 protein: CASSRTSGDFYEQYF
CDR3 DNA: TGTGCCAGCAGCCGGACTAGCGGGGATTTCTACGAGCAGTACTTC

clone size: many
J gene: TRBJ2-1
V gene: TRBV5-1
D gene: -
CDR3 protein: CASSLEHGNEQFF
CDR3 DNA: TGCGCCAGCAGCTTGGAACACGGGAATGAGCAGTTCTTC

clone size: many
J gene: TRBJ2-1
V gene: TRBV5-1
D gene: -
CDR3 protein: CASSPMALVSYNEQFF
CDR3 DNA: TGCGCCAGCAGCCCCATGGCTCTGGTGTCCTACAATGAGCAGTTCTTC

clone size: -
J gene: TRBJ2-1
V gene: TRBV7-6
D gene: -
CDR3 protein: CASSLVGVEQFF
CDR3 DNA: TGTGCCAGCAGCTTAGTTGGGGTGGAGCAGTTCTTC

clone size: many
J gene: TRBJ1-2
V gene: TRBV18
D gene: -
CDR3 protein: CASSPYVGGYGYTF
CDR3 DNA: TGTGCCAGCTCACCCTATGTGGGGGGCTATGGCTACACCTTC

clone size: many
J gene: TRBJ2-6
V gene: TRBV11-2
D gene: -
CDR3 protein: CATRGSLFSGANVLTF
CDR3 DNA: TGTGCCACCCGAGGCAGCCTATTCTCTGGGGCCAACGTCCTGACTTTC

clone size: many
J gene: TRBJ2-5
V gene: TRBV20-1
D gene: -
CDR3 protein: CSASPAGLSETQYF
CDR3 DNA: TGCAGTGCTAGCCCCGCAGGGTTGTCAGAGACCCAGTACTTC

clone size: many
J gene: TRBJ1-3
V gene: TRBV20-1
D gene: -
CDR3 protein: CSAAPRGGVNTIYF
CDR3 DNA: TGCAGTGCCGCCCCCCGAGGAGGGGTGAACACCATATATTTT

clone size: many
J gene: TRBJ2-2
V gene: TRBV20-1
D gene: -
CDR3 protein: CSVGGNTGELFF
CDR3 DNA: TGCAGTGTAGGGGGTAACACCGGGGAGCTGTTTTTT

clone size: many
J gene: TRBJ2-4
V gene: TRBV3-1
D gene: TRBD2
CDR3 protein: CASSFSGTSINIQYF
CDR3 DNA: TGTGCCAGCAGTTTCTCTGGGACTAGTATAAACATTCAGTACTTC

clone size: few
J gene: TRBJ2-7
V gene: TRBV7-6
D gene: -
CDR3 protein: CDSSSSSYEQYF
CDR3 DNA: TGTGACAGCAGCTCCAGCTCCTACGAGCAGTACTTC

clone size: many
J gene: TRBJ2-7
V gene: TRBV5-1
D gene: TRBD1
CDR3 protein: CASRTGTYEQYF
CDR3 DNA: TGCGCCAGCCGGACAGGGACCTACGAGCAGTACTTC

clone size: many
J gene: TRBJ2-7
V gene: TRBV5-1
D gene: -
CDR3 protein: CASSSRGGEQYF
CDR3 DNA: TGCGCCAGCAGCAGTCGAGGCGGCGAGCAGTACTTC

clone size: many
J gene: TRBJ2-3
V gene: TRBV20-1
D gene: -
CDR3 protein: CSARFGVGADTQYF
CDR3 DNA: TGCAGTGCTAGGTTCGGGGTCGGGGCAGATACGCAGTATTTT

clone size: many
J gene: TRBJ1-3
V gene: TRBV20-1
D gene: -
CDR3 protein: CSARMGGNTIYF
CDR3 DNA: TGCAGTGCTAGGATGGGAGGAAACACCATATATTTT

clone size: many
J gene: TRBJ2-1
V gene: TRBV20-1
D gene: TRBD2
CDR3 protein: CSALTPSGGRGNEQFF
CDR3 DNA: TGCAGTGCCCTAACCCCGAGCGGGGGGCGGGGCAATGAGCAGTTCTTC

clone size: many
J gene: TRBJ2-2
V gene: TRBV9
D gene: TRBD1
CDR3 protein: CASSEQGATNTGELFF
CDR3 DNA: TGTGCCAGCAGCGAACAGGGGGCTACCAACACCGGGGAGCTGTTTTTT